This T cell receptor (beta chain) comes out of a study of cytomegalovirus exposure and HLA in healthy donors. Study results and caveats: Among TCR beta chains, those listed as cytomegalovirus-associated numbered some 170. Equally common other TCR beta chains were less clonally expanded than HLA-associated ones, a later analysis found.

Researchers ran the PCR with 60 Vbeta and 13 Jbeta primers. The method was immunoSEQ multiplex PCR; TCRdb's version includes in-frame clones alone and lacks a portion of them. The data contain 85,000 to 120,000 clones, approximately 82% of them singletons. A remark on this clone: Antigen: not known.

When sampled, the donors appeared nominally healthy, though they likely had unrecorded immune exposures. The germline V gene encodes CDR1 MNHEY and CDR2 SVGAGI. The germline V and J ends were trimmed by 5 bases and 2 bases, with 13 bases remaining between them. The CDR3 covers 15 residues. Sequenced: PBMCs. The gene calls are TRBV6-5 and TRBJ1-3; possibly TRBD1 for D (5 bases). The origin of this receptor is a man aged 35 to 55 in good health and CMV-seronegative. The CDR3 coding sequence is TGTGCCAGCAGTCTGGCGGGGGTTACTGGAAACACCATATATTTT. Translating gives CASSLAGVTGNTIYF.